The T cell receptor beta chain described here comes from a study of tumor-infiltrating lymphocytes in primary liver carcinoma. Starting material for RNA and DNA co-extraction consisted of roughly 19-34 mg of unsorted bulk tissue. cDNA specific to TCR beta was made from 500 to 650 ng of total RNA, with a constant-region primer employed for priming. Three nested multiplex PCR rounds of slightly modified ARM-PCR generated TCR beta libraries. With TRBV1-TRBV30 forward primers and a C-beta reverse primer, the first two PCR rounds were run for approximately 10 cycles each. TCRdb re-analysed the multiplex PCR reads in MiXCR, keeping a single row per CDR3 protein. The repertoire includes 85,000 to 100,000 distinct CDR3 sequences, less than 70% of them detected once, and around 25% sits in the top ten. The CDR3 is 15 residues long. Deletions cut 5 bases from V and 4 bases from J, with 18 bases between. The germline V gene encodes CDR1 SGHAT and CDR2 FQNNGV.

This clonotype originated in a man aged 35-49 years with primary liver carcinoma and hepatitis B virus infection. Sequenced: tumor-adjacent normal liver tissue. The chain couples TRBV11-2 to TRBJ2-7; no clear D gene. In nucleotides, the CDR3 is TGTGCCAGCAGCCCATCTCTGGGAATATCTTACGAGCAGTACTTC. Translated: CASSPSLGISYEQYF.